This TCR beta chain was sequenced in a study of cytomegalovirus exposure and HLA in healthy donors. Study findings and constraints: Cytomegalovirus-associated status was assigned to some 160 TCR beta chains.

V was shortened by 0 bases and J by 0 bases, with 13 bases between the two germline ends. The CDR3 contains 16 residues. Germline loops: CDR1 SGHNT, CDR2 YYREEE (reference sequence). Comment on this clone: Its antigen is unknown.

This table comes from immunoSEQ multiplex PCR, and its TCRdb copy is limited to in-frame clones, with some not included. The sample holds about 95,000 clones, 85% seen once. The rearrangement links TRBV5-4 to TRBJ2-7; maybe TRBD1 (7 bases). Sequenced: PBMCs. The TCR originated in a man between 18 and 29 years old in good health and CMV-seropositive. The CDR3 nucleotides read TGTGCCAGCAGCTTGGTAGGCAGGGGGGCCTCCTACGAGCAGTACTTC. Translated: CASSLVGRGASYEQYF.